Below, 14 T cell receptor beta chains from the same sample are listed, as sequenced in a study of shared clonotypes between healthy human individuals. The protocol was immunoSEQ multiplex PCR, while the TCRdb copy is restricted to in-frame clones and leaves out a portion. Altogether around 1,100,000 clones are present, roughly 80% being singletons, with the ten largest covering about 0.89%. The specimen sequenced was memory CD4+ T cells from PBMCs. The subset was: CD45RA-negative fraction. These receptors all come from a man aged 18 to 30 in good health. Some clones in this sample may be carry-over from other donors' samples.

Details on this clone: A much bigger clone sits one base away, suggesting this may be a read error. This CDR3 is also generated by other DNA sequences in the sample. The chain recombines TRBV28 with TRBJ2-1; D unresolved. Germline V lookup: CDR1 MDHEN, CDR2 SYDVKM. The V end lost 1 base, the J end lost 5 bases, and 0 bases lay between the germline ends. This CDR3 comprises 11 residues. The CDR3 here is CASSLYNEQFF. The CDR3 nucleotides read TGTGCCAGCAGTTTATACAATGAGCAGTTCTTC.

The V and J genes are TRBV20-1 and TRBJ2-5; D is undetermined. Germline-derived CDR1 and CDR2 are DFQATT and SNEGSKA (reference sequence). V was trimmed by 6 bases and J by 4 bases, leaving 6 bases between them. The CDR3 has 10 amino acids. CDR3 in DNA: TGCAGTGCGCCGATAGAGACCCAGTACTTC. It specifies CSAPIETQYF.

The V and J genes are TRBV5-1 and TRBJ2-2; tentatively, D is TRBD1 or TRBD2 (6 bases each). The V end lost 8 bases, the J end lost 1 base, and 21 bases lay between the germline ends. There are 17 residues in the CDR3. The germline V gene has CDR1 SGHRS and CDR2 YFSETQ. Written as DNA, the CDR3 is TGCGCCAGTTCTAGGGGGGTTGACTTTTTGAACACCGGGGAGCTGTTTTTT. Translating gives CASSRGVDFLNTGELFF.

The chain links TRBV2 to TRBJ1-5, with D hard to call. V was trimmed by 7 bases and J by 2 bases, leaving 9 bases between them. This CDR3 has 13 residues. Looked up from germline, CDR1 is SNHLY and CDR2 is FYNNEI. The CDR3 reads CASKSGGNQPQHF. In nucleotides, the CDR3 is TGTGCCAGCAAGTCGGGCGGCAATCAGCCCCAGCATTTT.

The chain joins TRBV16 to TRBJ1-1; 7 positions match TRBD1. The CDR3 is 14 amino acids. In germline, CDR1 is KGHSY, CDR2 FQNENV. With 4 bases clipped from V and 3 bases from J, the junction kept 5 bases outside the gene matches. The CDR3 sequence is CASSPGQADTEAFF. In DNA form, the CDR3 reads TGTGCCAGCAGCCCAGGACAGGCGGACACTGAAGCTTTCTTT.

V and J are TRBV6-1 and TRBJ2-5; D not certain. CDR3 length equals 15 residues. The ends were cut back, 2 bases at V and 7 bases at J, with 17 bases in the middle. Per the germline V gene, CDR1 is MNHNS and CDR2 is SASEGT. CDR3 DNA sequence: TGTGCCAGCAGTGAATTCTTTGGTTTAGACGGGACCCAGTACTTC. It specifies CASSEFFGLDGTQYF.

The chain is built from TRBV15 and TRBJ1-2; TRBD1 matches at 9 bases. CDR3 size: 16 residues. Losses at the gene ends were 6 bases for V and 0 bases for J; bases not matched to a gene: 8. Germline V lookup: CDR1 LNHNV, CDR2 YYDKDF (reference sequence). CDR3 loop: CATSRDRDVTNYGYTF. Written as DNA, the CDR3 is TGTGCCACCAGTAGGGACAGGGATGTCACTAACTATGGCTACACCTTC.

V usage is TRBV13 and J usage is TRBJ2-3; TRBD2 matches 8 bases. The germline gives CDR1 PRHDT, CDR2 FYEKMQ (reference sequence). V was clipped by 5 bases and J by 2 bases; unmatched bases: 15. This CDR3 has 18 amino acids. The CDR3 DNA reads as TGTGCCAGCAGCCTATTTCAGCGGGAGCGACGATACACAGATACGCAGTATTTT. The encoded protein is CASSLFQRERRYTDTQYF.

This clone was seen a handful of times. This rearrangement joins TRBV7-8 to TRBJ1-1, with no clear D. The CDR3 sequence is 13 residues long. The V end lost 1 base, the J end lost 11 bases, and 14 bases lay between the germline ends. Germline CDR1 is SGHVS and CDR2 is FQNEAQ. The CDR3 region has the DNA TGTGCCAGCAGCTTAGTAAACCTTGGGCGGGCTTTCTTT. This encodes CASSLVNLGRAFF.

V usage is TRBV4-3 and J usage is TRBJ2-7; TRBD1 or TRBD2 may be the D gene (6 bases each). V was pared by 4 bases and J by 4 bases, with 17 bases between. There are 15 residues in the CDR3. Germline V lookup: CDR1 LGHNA, CDR2 YSLEER. The CDR3 DNA reads TGCGCCAGCAGCCGCCGGGAGCTAGGGGGATACGAGCAGTACTTC. The encoded protein is CASSRRELGGYEQYF.

This clone has just a few counts. The chain has TRBV7-8 and TRBJ2-7, with D uncertain. V lost 4 bases, J lost 1 base, and 14 bases lay in between. The CDR3 is 15 residues long. The germline V gene has CDR1 SGHVS and CDR2 FQNEAQ. The CDR3 DNA sequence: TGTGCCAGCAGCTCCGGTCGGCTTTCATCCTACGAGCAGTACTTC. This encodes CASSSGRLSSYEQYF.

V is TRBV5-1 and J is TRBJ2-7; 7 nucleotides match TRBD1. Germline-derived CDR1 and CDR2 are SGHRS and YFSETQ. The CDR3 totals 15 residues. Unmatched junction bases numbered 10, after V lost 4 bases and J lost 3 bases. The CDR3 is CASSGSGTDFYEQYF. The CDR3 DNA reads as TGCGCCAGCAGCGGCTCCGGGACAGATTTCTACGAGCAGTACTTC.

V gene TRBV28 combines with J gene TRBJ2-1, with D unresolved. This CDR3 comprises 13 residues. Germline loops: CDR1 MDHEN, CDR2 SYDVKM. With 2 bases removed from V and 8 bases from J, the gap between germline ends came to 10 bases. In DNA form, the CDR3 reads TGTGCCAGCAGTTTAATGAGGTGGGATGAGCAGTTCTTC. Its translation is CASSLMRWDEQFF. Combining the CDR3 with reference TRBV28 and TRBJ2-1 gives the whole variable domain DVKVTQSSRYLVKRTGEKVFLECVQDMDHENMFWYRQDPGLGLRLIYFSYDVKMKEKGDIPEGYSVSREKKERFSLILESASTNQTSMYLCASSLMRWDEQFFGPGTRLTVL.

The genes are TRBV7-6 and TRBJ2-5, with no clear D. The V gene lost 1 base and the J gene lost 2 bases, with 11 bases spanning the gap. Germline CDR1 is SGHVS and CDR2 is FNYEAQ. This CDR3 spans 15 amino acids. The CDR3 loop reads CASSLVFSGQETQYF. The CDR3 DNA reads as TGTGCCAGCAGCTTAGTTTTCTCGGGTCAAGAGACCCAGTACTTC. The full variable domain, its missing parts supplied by reference TRBV7-6 and TRBJ2-5, is GAGVSQSPRYKVTKRGQDVALRCDPISGHVSLYWYRQALGQGPEFLTYFNYEAQQDKSGLPNDRFSAERPEGSISTLTIQRTEQRDSAMYRCASSLVFSGQETQYFGPGTRLLVL.